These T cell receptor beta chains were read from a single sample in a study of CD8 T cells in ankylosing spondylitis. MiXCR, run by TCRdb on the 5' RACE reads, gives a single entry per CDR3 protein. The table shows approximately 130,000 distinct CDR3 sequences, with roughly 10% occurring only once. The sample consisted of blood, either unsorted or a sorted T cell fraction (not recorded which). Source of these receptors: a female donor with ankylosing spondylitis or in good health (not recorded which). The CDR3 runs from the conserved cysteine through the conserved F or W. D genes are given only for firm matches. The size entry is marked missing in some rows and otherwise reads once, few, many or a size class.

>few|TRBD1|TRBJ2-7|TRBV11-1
CASSSTTGSHEQYF
TGTGCCAGCAGCTCTACGACAGGGAGTCACGAGCAGTACTTC
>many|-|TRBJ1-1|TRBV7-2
CASILGATMNTEAFF
TGTGCCAGCATCTTGGGGGCTACAATGAACACTGAAGCTTTCTTT
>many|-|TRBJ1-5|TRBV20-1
CSARDLRGGNQPQHF
TGCAGTGCTAGAGATCTCCGGGGAGGCAATCAGCCCCAGCATTTT
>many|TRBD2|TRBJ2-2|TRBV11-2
CASSLVTRGLALTGELFF
TGTGCCAGCAGCTTAGTTACTCGGGGACTAGCGCTCACCGGGGAGCTGTTTTTT
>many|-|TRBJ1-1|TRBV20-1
CSARGSLAEAFF
TGCAGTGCTAGAGGGTCCCTCGCTGAAGCTTTCTTT
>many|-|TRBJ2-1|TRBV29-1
CSVERGSNEQFF
TGCAGCGTTGAGCGAGGGTCCAATGAGCAGTTCTTC
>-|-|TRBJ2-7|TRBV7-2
CASSNRKGRGVYEQYF
TGTGCCAGCAGCAATCGCAAGGGGAGAGGAGTTTACGAGCAGTACTTC
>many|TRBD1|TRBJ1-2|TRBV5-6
CASSPWDRGYTF
TGTGCCAGCAGCCCTTGGGACAGGGGCTACACCTTC
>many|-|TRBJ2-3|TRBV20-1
CSAEAAGTDTQYF
TGCAGTGCTGAGGCGGCTGGCACAGATACGCAGTATTTT
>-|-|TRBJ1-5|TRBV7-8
CASSPPQGGNPNQPQHF
TGTGCCAGCAGCCCACCACAGGGCGGAAACCCTAATCAGCCCCAGCATTTT
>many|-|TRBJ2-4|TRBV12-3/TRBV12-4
CASSLGTDIQYF
TGTGCCAGCAGTTTAGGGACGGACATTCAGTACTTC
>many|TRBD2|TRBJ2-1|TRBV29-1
CSVGTRGAQNEQFF
TGCAGCGTGGGGACTAGAGGGGCCCAGAATGAGCAGTTCTTC
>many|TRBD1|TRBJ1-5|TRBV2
CASSGQITGGMRNQPQHF
TGTGCCAGCAGTGGTCAAATAACAGGGGGCATGAGGAATCAGCCCCAGCATTTT
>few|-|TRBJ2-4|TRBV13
CASSLRGREAKNIQYF
TGTGCCAGCAGCCTGAGGGGAAGGGAGGCCAAAAACATTCAGTACTTC
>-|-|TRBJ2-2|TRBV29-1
CSVFGGATGELFF
TGCAGCGTTTTTGGAGGGGCAACCGGGGAGCTGTTTTTT
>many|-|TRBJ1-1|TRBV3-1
CASSQSERRTEAFF
TGTGCCAGCAGCCAATCCGAGAGGAGAACTGAAGCTTTCTTT
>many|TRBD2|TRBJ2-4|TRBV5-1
CASSPTSGLGKNIQYF
TGCGCCAGCAGCCCAACCTCTGGACTAGGCAAAAACATTCAGTACTTC
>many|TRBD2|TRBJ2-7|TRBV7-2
CASRQGLADHEQYF
TGTGCCAGCAGACAGGGACTAGCGGATCACGAGCAGTACTTC
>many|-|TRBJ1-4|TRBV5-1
CASQPGAREEKLFF
TGCGCCAGTCAACCAGGGGCCAGGGAGGAAAAACTGTTTTTT